This is a list of T cell receptor beta chains from one sample in a study of cytomegalovirus exposure and HLA in healthy donors. Method: immunoSEQ multiplex PCR; TCRdb's copy keeps in-frame clones and lacks some. Seen here are some 200,000 clones, about 75% observed once, and the top ten hold around 2%. The source material was PBMCs. These receptors were obtained from a man younger than 35 in good health and CMV-seronegative. Each CDR3 is given with its conserved first and last residue. The D gene is left open where the match is weak. Only part of the rows carry a size: once, few, many, or a class if the clone is expanded.

13 | . | TRBJ1-1 | TRBV6-1 | . | TGTGCCGGCCGGGGGGGGTTGAACACTGAAGCTTTCTTT | CAGRGGLNTEAFF
14 | . | TRBJ2-3 | TRBV9 | . | TGTGCCAGCAGCTTTAGGGGATCTCCAGATACGCAGTATTTT | CASSFRGSPDTQYF
15 | . | TRBJ2-3 | TRBV6-4 | . | TGTGCCAGCAGTGAGGAGGGGAATGGGCCAGATACGCAGTATTTT | CASSEEGNGPDTQYF
16 | few | TRBJ1-5 | TRBV7-8 | . | TGTGCCAGCAGCTCCCACAGGGTAAGGAGCAATCAGCCCCAGCATTTT | CASSSHRVRSNQPQHF
11 | . | TRBJ1-1 | TRBV20-1 | . | TGCAGTGCCCGGGGGGGAGGCATCGCTTTCTTT | CSARGGGIAFF
12 | . | TRBJ2-1 | TRBV19 | . | TGTGCCACCCTAGGCTCCTACAATGAGCAGTTCTTC | CATLGSYNEQFF
15 | . | TRBJ1-1 | TRBV25-1 | . | TGTGCCAGCAGTGAATTTAGTCAGGGGATCTCGGAAGCTTTCTTT | CASSEFSQGISEAFF
15 | few | TRBJ2-1 | TRBV15 | . | TGTGCCACCAGCAGAGGCGGGCTCTTATACAATGAGCAGTTCTTC | CATSRGGLLYNEQFF
14 | . | TRBJ1-5 | TRBV10-3 | . | TGTGCCATCAGTGAGTATATTAGCAATCAGCCCCAGCATTTT | CAISEYISNQPQHF
15 | . | TRBJ2-7 | TRBV30 | TRBD2 | TGTGCCTGGAGTGTAAGAGCGGGAGGGCCCTACGAGCAGTACTTC | CAWSVRAGGPYEQYF
14 | . | TRBJ1-1 | TRBV5-4 | . | TGTGCCAGCAGCTTGACCCAGTATTACACTGAAGCTTTCTTT | CASSLTQYYTEAFF
13 | . | TRBJ2-2 | TRBV9 | . | TGTGCCAGCTTCGCCCCTCCGGCCGGGGAGCTGTTTTTT | CASFAPPAGELFF
13 | . | TRBJ2-1 | TRBV18 | . | TGTGCCAGCTCACCACCGGGCAGCCATGAGCAGTTCTTC | CASSPPGSHEQFF
16 | . | TRBJ2-3 | TRBV28 | TRBD2 | TGTGCCAGCAGTCCGACTAGCGGGAGGTACACAGATACGCAGTATTTT | CASSPTSGRYTDTQYF
13 | . | TRBJ1-2 | TRBV11-2 | TRBD1 | TGTGCCAGCAGCCCGGGACAGGGCGGTGGCTACACCTTC | CASSPGQGGGYTF
16 | . | TRBJ1-1 | TRBV7-9 | . | TGTGCCAGCACCCCCCCCGAAAGGGACTGGAACACTGAAGCTTTCTTT | CASTPPERDWNTEAFF
17 | . | TRBJ1-5 | TRBV28 | . | TGTGCCAGCAGGTCGTGGGGGGGTCTGGGCGAATATCAGCCCCAGCATTTT | CASRSWGGLGEYQPQHF
13 | . | TRBJ1-2 | TRBV6-5 | . | TGTGCCAGCAGGGATGACAGTAACTATGGCTACACCTTC | CASRDDSNYGYTF
17 | . | TRBJ2-2 | TRBV7-9 | TRBD1 | TGTGCCAGCAGCCCGAAACTCGCCGACAGGGGGCACGGGGAGCTGTTTTTT | CASSPKLADRGHGELFF
17 | . | TRBJ2-1 | TRBV9 | TRBD2 | TGTGCCAGCAGCCCCAGACTAGCGGGGGGCCGTTACAATGAGCAGTTCTTC | CASSPRLAGGRYNEQFF
16 | . | TRBJ2-5 | TRBV7-7 | TRBD2 | TGTGCTAGCAGCAGCCCCTTAGGCGGGAGGTCTGAGACCCAGTACTTC | CASSSPLGGRSETQYF
14 | . | TRBJ1-6 | TRBV6-1 | . | TGTGCCAGCAGTGAACTTTCAGGGATTTCACCCCTCCACTTT | CASSELSGISPLHF
15 | . | TRBJ2-7 | TRBV6-4 | . | TGTGCCAGCAGTGACTCGAAATGGCAGACCTACGAGCAGTACTTC | CASSDSKWQTYEQYF
15 | . | TRBJ2-1 | TRBV6-1 | TRBD2 | TGTGCCAGCACGGGGGGAGGGCCCTCCTACAATGAGCAGTTCTTC | CASTGGGPSYNEQFF
13 | few | TRBJ2-7 | TRBV7-9 | . | TGTGCCAGCAGCCCCGGTGGTGGCTACGAGCAGTACTTC | CASSPGGGYEQYF
15 | few | TRBJ2-2 | TRBV11-3 | . | TGTGCCAGCAGCTTCGGTCCGACGAACACCGGGGAGCTGTTTTTT | CASSFGPTNTGELFF
15 | . | TRBJ1-6 | TRBV7-3 | . | TGTGCCAGCAGCCCCAACAGGAACCCTGGGTCACCCCTCCACTTT | CASSPNRNPGSPLHF
18 | . | TRBJ2-3 | TRBV13 | TRBD2 | TGTGCCAGCAGCGCTTTCACCGCCCGGGTGAGGGAGGGAGATACGCAGTATTTT | CASSAFTARVREGDTQYF
14 | . | TRBJ2-7 | TRBV5-1 | TRBD2 | TGCGCCAGCAGCTTGGGAGCGGGGCCCGACGAGCAGTACTTC | CASSLGAGPDEQYF
16 | . | TRBJ2-2 | TRBV27 | TRBD1 | TGTGCCAGCAGTTTTAGAGGACAGGGGACCGTCGGGGAGCTGTTTTTT | CASSFRGQGTVGELFF
12 | . | TRBJ1-2 | TRBV6-5 | . | TGTGCCAGCAGTACTACCAGGGTTGGCTACACCTTC | CASSTTRVGYTF
16 | . | TRBJ2-1 | TRBV5-4 | . | TGTGCCAGCAGCTTGATGGACCCCGGGACACCCAATGAGCAGTTCTTC | CASSLMDPGTPNEQFF
14 | . | TRBJ2-7 | TRBV10-3 | TRBD2 | TGTGCCATCAGGAGTAGCGGGGCCACCTACGAGCAGTACTTC | CAIRSSGATYEQYF
14 | . | TRBJ2-5 | TRBV2 | . | TGTGCCGGATGGGGTGTGGGGCCTGGAGAGACCCAGTACTTC | CAGWGVGPGETQYF
17 | once | TRBJ2-6 | TRBV7-6 | TRBD1 | TGTGCCAGCAGCCTCGGGACAGGCGACTCTGGGGCCAACGTCCTGACTTTC | CASSLGTGDSGANVLTF
12 | . | TRBJ1-2 | TRBV9 | TRBD1 | TGTGCCAGCAGCATCGGACAGGGCGGCTACACCTTC | CASSIGQGGYTF
15 | . | TRBJ1-5 | TRBV11-2 | . | TGTGCCAGCAGCGAAGGACTACGGCGAAATCAGCCCCAGCATTTT | CASSEGLRRNQPQHF
14 | once | TRBJ1-4 | TRBV5-1 | TRBD1 | TGCGCCAGCCGGCACGGGACAGTTAATGAAAAACTGTTTTTT | CASRHGTVNEKLFF
15 | . | TRBJ1-5 | TRBV7-9 | . | TGTGCCAGCAGCTTAGCAGGCGGAAGCAATCAGCCCCAGCATTTT | CASSLAGGSNQPQHF
16 | . | TRBJ2-2 | TRBV19 | TRBD2 | TGTGCCAGTAGTATCGCTGCGGGAGGGCCCCCCGGGGAGCTGTTTTTT | CASSIAAGGPPGELFF
13 | few | TRBJ1-2 | TRBV19 | . | TGTGCCAGCACACAGGGATTAGGCTATGGCTACACCTTC | CASTQGLGYGYTF
12 | . | TRBJ1-5 | TRBV10-3 | . | TGTGCCATCAGTGATTCCAGACAGCCCCAGCATTTT | CAISDSRQPQHF
15 | . | TRBJ1-3 | TRBV7-2 | . | TGTGCCAGCAGCTTACTCGGGTACTCTGGAAACACCATATATTTT | CASSLLGYSGNTIYF
12 | . | TRBJ1-2 | TRBV10-3 | TRBD1 | TGTGCCATGGGGACAGGGGACTATGGCTACACCTTC | CAMGTGDYGYTF